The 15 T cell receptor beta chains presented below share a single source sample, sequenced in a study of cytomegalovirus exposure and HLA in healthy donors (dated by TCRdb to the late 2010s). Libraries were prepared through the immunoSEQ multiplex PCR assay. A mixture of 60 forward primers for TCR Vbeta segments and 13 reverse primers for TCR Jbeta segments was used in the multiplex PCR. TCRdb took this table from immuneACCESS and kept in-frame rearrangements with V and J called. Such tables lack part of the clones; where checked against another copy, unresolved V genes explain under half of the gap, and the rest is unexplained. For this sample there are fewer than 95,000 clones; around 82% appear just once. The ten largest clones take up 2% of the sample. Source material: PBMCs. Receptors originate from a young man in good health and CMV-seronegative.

Here the CDR3 DNA reads TGTGCCAGCAGCCACCTGCCCGACAGGGGGCGCGGGGTCTATGGCTACACCTTC. Translating it yields CASSHLPDRGRGVYGYTF. V usage is TRBV14 and J usage is TRBJ1-2; TRBD1 aligns across 10 bases. The CDR3 runs to 18 residues. J was trimmed by 4 bases and V by 3 bases; bases with no gene match: 14. Germline lookup yields CDR1 SGHDN and CDR2 FVKESK.

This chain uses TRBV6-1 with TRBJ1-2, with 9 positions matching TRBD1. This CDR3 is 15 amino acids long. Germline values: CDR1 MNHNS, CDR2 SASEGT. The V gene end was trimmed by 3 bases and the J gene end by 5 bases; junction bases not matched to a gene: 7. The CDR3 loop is CASSEGQGQRYGYTF. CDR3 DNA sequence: TGTGCCAGCAGTGAGGGACAGGGTCAGAGGTATGGCTACACCTTC.

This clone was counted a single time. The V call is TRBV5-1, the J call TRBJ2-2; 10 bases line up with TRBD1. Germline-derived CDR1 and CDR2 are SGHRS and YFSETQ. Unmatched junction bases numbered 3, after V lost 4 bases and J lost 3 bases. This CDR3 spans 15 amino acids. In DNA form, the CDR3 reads TGCGCCAGCAGCGGTGGGACAGGGGACACCGGGGAGCTGTTTTTT. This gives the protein CASSGGTGDTGELFF.

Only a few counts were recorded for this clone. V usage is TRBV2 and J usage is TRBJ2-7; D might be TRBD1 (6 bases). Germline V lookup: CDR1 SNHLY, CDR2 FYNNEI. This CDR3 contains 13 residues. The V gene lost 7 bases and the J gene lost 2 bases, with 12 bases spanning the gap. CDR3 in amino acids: CASTSKGAYEQYF. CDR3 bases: TGTGCCAGCACCTCCAAGGGGGCCTACGAGCAGTACTTC.

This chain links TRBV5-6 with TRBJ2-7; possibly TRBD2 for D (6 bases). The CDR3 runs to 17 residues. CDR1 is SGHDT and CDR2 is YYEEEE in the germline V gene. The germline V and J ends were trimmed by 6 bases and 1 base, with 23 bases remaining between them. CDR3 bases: TGTGCCAGCAACCTTTGGGTGATCCGGGAGACGTCCTACGAGCAGTACTTC. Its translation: CASNLWVIRETSYEQYF. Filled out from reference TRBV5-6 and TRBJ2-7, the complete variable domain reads DAGVTQSPTHLIKTRGQQVTLRCSPKSGHDTVSWYQQALGQGPQFIFQYYEEEERQRGNFPDRFSGHQFPNYSSELNVNALLLGDSALYLCASNLWVIRETSYEQYFGPGTRLTVT.

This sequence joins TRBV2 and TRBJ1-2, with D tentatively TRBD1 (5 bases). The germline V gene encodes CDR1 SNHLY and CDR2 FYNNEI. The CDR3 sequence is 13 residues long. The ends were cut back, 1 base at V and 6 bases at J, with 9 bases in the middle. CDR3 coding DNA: TGTGCCAGCAGTGAAGAAAGGGGTAATGGCTACACCTTC. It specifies CASSEERGNGYTF. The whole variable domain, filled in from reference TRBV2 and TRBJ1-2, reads EPEVTQTPSHQVTQMGQEVILRCVPISNHLYFYWYRQILGQKVEFLVSFYNNEISEKSEIFDDQFSVERPDGSNFTLKIRSTKLEDSAMYFCASSEERGNGYTFGSGTRLTVV.

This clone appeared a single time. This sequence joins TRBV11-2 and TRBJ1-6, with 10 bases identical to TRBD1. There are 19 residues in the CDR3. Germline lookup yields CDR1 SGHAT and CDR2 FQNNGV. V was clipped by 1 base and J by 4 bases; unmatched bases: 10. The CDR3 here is CASSLVPGQGFLYNSPLHF. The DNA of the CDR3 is TGTGCCAGCAGCTTAGTACCGGGACAGGGGTTTCTATATAATTCACCCCTCCACTTT.

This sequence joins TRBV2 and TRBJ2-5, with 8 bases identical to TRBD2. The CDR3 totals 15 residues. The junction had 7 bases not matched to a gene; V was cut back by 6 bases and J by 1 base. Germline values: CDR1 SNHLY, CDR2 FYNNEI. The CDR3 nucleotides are TGTGCCAGCAGGGAGGAGGGACTAGTCCAAGAGACCCAGTACTTC. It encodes CASREEGLVQETQYF.

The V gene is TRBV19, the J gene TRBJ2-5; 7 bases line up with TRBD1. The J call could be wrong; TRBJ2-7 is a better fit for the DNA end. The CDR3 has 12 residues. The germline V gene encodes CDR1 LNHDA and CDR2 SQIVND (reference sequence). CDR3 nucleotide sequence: TGTGCCAGTAGTATGTCAGGGGGCGAGCAGTACTTC. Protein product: CASSMSGGEQYF.

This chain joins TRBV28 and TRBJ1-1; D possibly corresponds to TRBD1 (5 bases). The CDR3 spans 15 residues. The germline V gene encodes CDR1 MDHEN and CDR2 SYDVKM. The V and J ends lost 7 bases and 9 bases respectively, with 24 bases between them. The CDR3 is CASNPPTMAGLKAFF. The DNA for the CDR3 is TGTGCCAGCAATCCCCCGACAATGGCAGGGTTGAAAGCTTTCTTT.

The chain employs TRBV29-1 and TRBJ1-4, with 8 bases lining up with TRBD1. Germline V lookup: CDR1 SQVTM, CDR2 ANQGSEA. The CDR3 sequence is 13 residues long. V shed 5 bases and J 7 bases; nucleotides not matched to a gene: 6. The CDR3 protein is CSVSRGHGEKLFF. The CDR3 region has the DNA TGCAGCGTTTCCAGGGGGCACGGTGAAAAACTGTTTTTT.

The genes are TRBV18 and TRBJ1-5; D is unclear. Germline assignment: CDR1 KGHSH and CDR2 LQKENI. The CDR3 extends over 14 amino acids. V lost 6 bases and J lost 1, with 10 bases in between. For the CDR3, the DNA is TGTGCCAGCTCGCAGGCCATAAGCAATCAGCCCCAGCATTTT. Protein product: CASSQAISNQPQHF.

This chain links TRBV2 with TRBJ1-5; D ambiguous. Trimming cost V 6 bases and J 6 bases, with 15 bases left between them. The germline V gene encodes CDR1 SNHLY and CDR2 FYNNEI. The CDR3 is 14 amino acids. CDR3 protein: CASSETEKSQPQHF. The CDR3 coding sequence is TGTGCCAGCAGCGAGACGGAGAAGAGTCAGCCCCAGCATTTT.

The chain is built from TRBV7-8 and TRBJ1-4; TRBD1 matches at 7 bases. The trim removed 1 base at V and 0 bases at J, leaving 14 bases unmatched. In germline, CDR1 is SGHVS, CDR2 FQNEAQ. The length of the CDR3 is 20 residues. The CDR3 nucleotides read TGTGCCAGCAGCTTAGGGGACCCGACAGGGAGTTATGCAACTAATGAAAAACTGTTTTTT. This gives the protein CASSLGDPTGSYATNEKLFF.

This CDR3 reads CASSDPGQSIYGYTF. CDR3 nucleotides: TGTGCCAGCAGTGACCCCGGACAGTCCATCTATGGCTACACCTTC. The chain uses TRBV25-1 and TRBJ1-2, with D possibly TRBD1 on 6 matching bases. CDR3 length: 15 residues. Trimming stripped 3 bases from V and 4 bases from J, with 15 bases between. Germline V gene data show CDR1 as MGHDK and CDR2 as SYGVNS.